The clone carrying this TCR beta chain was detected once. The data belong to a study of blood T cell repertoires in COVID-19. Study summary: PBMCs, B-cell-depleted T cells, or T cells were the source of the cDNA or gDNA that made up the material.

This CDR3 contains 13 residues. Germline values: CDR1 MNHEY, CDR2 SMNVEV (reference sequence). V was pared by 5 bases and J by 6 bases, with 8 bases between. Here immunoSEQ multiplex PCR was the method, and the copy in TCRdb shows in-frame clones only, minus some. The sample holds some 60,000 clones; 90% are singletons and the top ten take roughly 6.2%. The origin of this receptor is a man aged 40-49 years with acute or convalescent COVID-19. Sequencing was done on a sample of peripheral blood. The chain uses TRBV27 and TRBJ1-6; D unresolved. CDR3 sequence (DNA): TGTGCCAGCAGTCCACTAACTAATTCACCCCTCCACTTT. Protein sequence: CASSPLTNSPLHF.